A selection of T cell receptor beta chains follows, all from one sample in a study of CXCR3-negative and CXCR3-positive naive CD8 T cells. Reprocessing the 5' RACE reads, TCRdb reports a single entry for every CDR3 protein and omits DNA. Seen in this sample are roughly 90,000 distinct CDR3 sequences; the ten most common clones hold roughly 1.8%. Sequenced: naive CXCR3- CD8+ T cells from blood. The receptors were sampled from a human donor in good health. Some clones in this sample may be carry-over from other donors' samples. Both conserved end residues are part of each CDR3.

J,V,CDR3
TRBJ2-7,TRBV5-1,CASSQSRGSSYEQYF
TRBJ2-7,TRBV5-5,CASSSTWLAYEQYF
TRBJ2-7,TRBV28,CASSLLSSGTGNEQYF
TRBJ2-1,TRBV28,CAISSGGPGEQFF
TRBJ1-2,TRBV7-9,CASSLAPGRGLLANYGYTF
TRBJ2-1,TRBV27,CASSWAGGTYNEQFF
TRBJ2-1,TRBV4-1,CASSQLASGGEQFF
TRBJ2-5,TRBV2,CASSEALARETQYF
TRBJ2-3,TRBV29-1,CSVEDPGSTDTQYF
TRBJ1-1,TRBV6-2/TRBV6-3,CASSYPTENTEAFF
TRBJ2-7,TRBV29-1,CSVVLPLGDYEQYF
TRBJ1-3,TRBV19,CASSISRIPGNTIYF
TRBJ1-2,TRBV29-1,CSAEGGSHPSSYGYTF
TRBJ2-5,TRBV6-2/TRBV6-3,CASSYDETQYF
TRBJ1-1,TRBV4-3,CASSQDRTGRQAFF
TRBJ2-5,TRBV28,CASRSTSGQETQYF
TRBJ2-5,TRBV6-9,CASSYRVKETQYF
TRBJ2-1,TRBV4-3,CASSQSYPGRPNEQFF
TRBJ2-7,TRBV25-1,CASSEWARINAEQYF
TRBJ2-7,TRBV29-1,CSVEELANEQYF
TRBJ1-2,TRBV11-2,CASSSGDSPGGYTF
TRBJ2-7,TRBV7-8,CATRSGLNYEQYF
TRBJ1-5,TRBV7-7,CASSSLGDRDGNQPQHF
TRBJ2-2,TRBV20-1,CSARDGSVPGELFF
TRBJ2-3,TRBV12-3/TRBV12-4,CASSTTGTTDTQYF
TRBJ2-3,TRBV28,CASRRREGVDTQYF
TRBJ2-1,TRBV13,CASSLGLAANNEQFF
TRBJ2-7,TRBV6-5,CASSLSSAVETQYF
TRBJ2-5,TRBV7-2,CASSSNSPLAGVAQETQYF
TRBJ2-1,TRBV30,CAWSVALWVEQFF
TRBJ1-4,TRBV20-1,CSATTPGARINEKLFF
TRBJ2-3,TRBV6-2/TRBV6-3,CASSNYGPRGDTQYF
TRBJ2-5,TRBV5-6,CASGIGGETQYF
TRBJ2-2,TRBV12-3/TRBV12-4,CANLATSGNANTGELFF
TRBJ1-2,TRBV27,CASAQRGQGANYGYTF
TRBJ1-3,TRBV28,CASSFGGNGNTIYF
TRBJ2-5,TRBV10-3,CAISELAGGPETQYF
TRBJ2-7,TRBV3-1,CASSQEIAVSYEQYF
TRBJ2-1,TRBV29-1,CSVEEGRGYEQFF
TRBJ1-2,TRBV29-1,CSALMKGYGYTF
TRBJ2-1,TRBV18,CASSPLDRGTWNEQFF
TRBJ2-7,TRBV10-3,CASSPTGAIYEQYF
TRBJ2-3,TRBV28,CASSFGGWRGHTGTDTQYF
TRBJ2-1,TRBV4-1,CASSLDSLYNEQFF
TRBJ2-7,TRBV2,CASSQYGGAAYEQYF
TRBJ2-7,TRBV7-9,CASTPSGSYEQYF
TRBJ2-3,TRBV14,CASSQSRGSRETSTDTQYF
TRBJ1-2,TRBV28,CASSPDYGYTF